This TCR beta chain stems from a study of blood T cell repertoires in COVID-19. On the study more broadly: Italy, Spain and the United States were the sources of the convalescent and acute COVID-19 samples. The analysed material was cDNA or gDNA that came from T cells, B-cell-depleted T cells, or PBMCs.

CDR3 length equals 14 residues. Germline V gives CDR1 MDHEN, CDR2 SYDVKM. V trimming: 7 bases; J trimming: 4 bases; junction bases outside the gene matches: 6. Across over 20 US areas, participants ranged in age from about 18 to 100 years. Original analysis: Amplifying reference gene primers gave estimates of nucleated cell counts. Only in-frame clones appear in the TCRdb table, and some are missing; sequencing was by immunoSEQ multiplex PCR. V, J and clone size were drawn from that table, and D and trimming were deduced from the DNA. Found here are about 320,000 clones, 89% of them singletons; the top ten hold over 4%.

The TCR comes from a man in his 60s who had recovered from COVID-19. The chain employs TRBV28 and TRBJ1-2; 10 nucleotides match TRBD1. What was sequenced was PBMCs or T cells enriched from blood (not recorded which). The CDR3 here is CASTSGTGVYGYTF. In nucleotides, the CDR3 is TGTGCCAGCACCTCCGGGACAGGGGTCTATGGCTACACCTTC.